The T cell receptor beta chain under discussion was sequenced for a study of a mutant IDH1 vaccine in newly diagnosed glioma. This sample's time point: baseline, week 1 (first vaccination visit). Regarding treatment: pre-vaccination baseline after standard-of-care therapy. Profiled with immunoSEQ multiplex PCR; TCRdb holds only in-frame clones, not every one. The table records tens of thousands of clones, roughly four fifths of them present only once. Looked up from germline, CDR1 is SGHRS and CDR2 is YFSETQ. CDR3 size: 16 residues. After removal of 0 bases from V and 6 bases from J, the junction contained 3 bases not matched to a gene.

The source was PBMCs, collected from a glioma patient treated with radiotherapy, temozolomide or both. The TCR sequence derives from a man aged 35-49 years with glioma. Some clones in this sample may be carry-over from other donors' samples. The rearrangement links TRBV5-1 to TRBJ2-3; 14 bases map to TRBD2. The DNA of the CDR3 is TGCGCCAGCAGCTTGGGGACTAGCGGGGGGCCCGATACGCAGTATTTT. Its protein product is CASSLGTSGGPDTQYF. Supplemented by reference TRBV5-1 and TRBJ2-3, the full variable domain reads KAGVTQTPRYLIKTRGQQVTLSCSPISGHRSVSWYQQTPGQGLQFLFEYFSETQRNKGNFPGRFSGRQFSNSRSEMNVSTLELGDSALYLCASSLGTSGGPDTQYFGPGTRLTVL.